The 16 T cell receptor beta chains given below trace back to one sample, sequenced in a study of response to subunit inactivated influenza vaccine. Each CDR3 protein is one row after TCRdb ran MiXCR on the RT-PCR reads. The sample lists 800,000 to 1,000,000 distinct CDR3 sequences, around 20% occurring once. This sample comprised PBMCs from blood, obtained more than 4 days after vaccination. Source of these receptors: a man in his fifties who received an inactivated influenza vaccine.

The chain couples TRBV30 to TRBJ2-7, with TRBD1 as a possible D gene (6 bases). This CDR3 has 15 residues. CDR1 and CDR2 (germline): GTSNPN, SVGIG (reference sequence). Trimming removed 1 base from V and 3 bases from J, with 16 bases in between. The chain's CDR3 is CAWSAQGGGFYEQYF. The CDR3 DNA sequence: TGTGCCTGGAGTGCACAGGGTGGAGGATTCTACGAGCAGTACTTC.

This clonotype has more than one count but fewer than ten. The J gene is TRBJ1-2, the V gene TRBV6-2 or TRBV6-3; D is ambiguous. Germline-derived CDR1 and CDR2 are MNHEY and SVGEGT. V lost 10 bases, J lost 2 bases, and 20 bases lay in between. The CDR3 is 15 residues long. CDR3 residues: CAIWAVNSINYGYTF. The DNA for the CDR3 is TGTGCCATCTGGGCCGTAAACTCGATCAACTATGGCTACACCTTC.

The chain joins TRBV16 to TRBJ2-7; the D is unclear. The V and J ends lost 4 bases and 3 bases respectively, with 13 bases between them. This CDR3 spans 14 amino acids. From germline, CDR1 is KGHSY and CDR2 FQNENV. CDR3 sequence (DNA): TGTGCCAGCAGCCTGAGATCCCTCCTCTACGAGCAGTACTTC. As protein: CASSLRSLLYEQYF. The variable domain in full, with the rest retrieved from reference TRBV16 and TRBJ2-7, is GEEVAQTPKHLVRGEGQKAKLYCAPIKGHSYVFWYQQVLKNEFKFLISFQNENVFDETGMPKERFSAKCLPNSPCSLEIQATKLEDSAVYFCASSLRSLLYEQYFGPGTRLTVT.

This chain connects TRBV28 to TRBJ2-7; 11 positions match TRBD1. In germline, CDR1 is MDHEN, CDR2 SYDVKM. This CDR3 is 16 amino acids long. V gave up 5 bases and J gave up 6 bases; unmatched junction bases: 12. The CDR3 protein is CASSLPSRTGGREQYF. The CDR3 region has the DNA TGTGCCAGCAGTCTCCCATCGCGGACAGGGGGCCGCGAGCAGTACTTC.

This clonotype has more than one count but fewer than ten. V usage is TRBV24-1 and J usage is TRBJ2-2, with no clear D. This CDR3 region has 11 residues. Per the germline V gene, CDR1 is KGHDR and CDR2 is SFDVKD. V lost 9 bases and J lost 6, with 7 bases in between. The CDR3 region has the DNA TGTGCCACCCGGTGGGCCGGGGAGCTGTTTTTT. Protein sequence: CATRWAGELFF.

This rearrangement joins TRBV11-2 to TRBJ2-3; D is uncertain. Germline V gene lookup returns CDR1 SGHAT and CDR2 FQNNGV. Trimming left V 5 bases short and J 3 bases short, with 12 bases between. This CDR3 is built from 14 residues. The CDR3 reads CASSDPAGTDTQYF. For the CDR3, the DNA is TGTGCCAGCAGCGACCCCGCTGGAACAGATACGCAGTATTTT.

The V and J genes are TRBV3-1 and TRBJ2-3; D is undetermined. CDR3 length equals 13 residues. CDR1 and CDR2 (germline): LGHDT, YNNKEL (reference sequence). V was cut by 2 bases and J by 8 bases, with 11 bases left in between. CDR3 in amino acids: CASSQYGVPTQYF. The CDR3 region has the DNA TGTGCCAGCAGCCAATACGGTGTCCCTACGCAGTATTTT.

This clonotype was recorded a few times. The V and J genes are TRBV20-1 and TRBJ2-3; D is ambiguous. The germline V gene encodes CDR1 DFQATT and CDR2 SNEGSKA (reference sequence). The CDR3 loop spans 13 amino acids. Trimming removed 3 bases from V and 4 bases from J, with 11 bases in between. For the CDR3, the DNA is TGCAGTGCTAGTGACTCCCTCGCAGATACGCAGTATTTT. This gives the protein CSASDSLADTQYF.

This clonotype was counted a few times. V is TRBV7-9 and J is TRBJ2-7; 9 bases align to TRBD2. This CDR3 has 15 residues. V trimming: 5 bases; J trimming: 7 bases; junction bases outside the gene matches: 12. Germline lookup yields CDR1 SEHNR and CDR2 FQNEAQ (reference sequence). The chain's CDR3 is CASSRGGRAVGEQYF. The CDR3 DNA follows: TGTGCCAGCAGCCGTGGCGGGAGGGCCGTTGGGGAGCAGTACTTC.

This clonotype was detected ten times or more. The V call is TRBV12-3 or TRBV12-4, the J call TRBJ2-7; a weak D match, TRBD1 (5 bases). The CDR3 covers 14 residues. V gave up 3 bases and J gave up 1 base, with 10 bases separating them. The CDR3 sequence is CASSLGPGSYEQYF. In DNA, the CDR3 is TGTGCCAGCAGTTTGGGGCCAGGATCCTACGAGCAGTACTTC.

V usage is TRBV29-1 and J usage is TRBJ2-1; 9 bases map to TRBD2. The CDR3 extends over 14 amino acids. V shed 5 bases, J shed 7 bases, and the junction held 9 bases outside the gene matches. In germline, CDR1 is SQVTM, CDR2 ANQGSEA. CDR3 protein: CSVQLAGARNEQFF. The CDR3, as DNA: TGCAGCGTTCAATTAGCGGGGGCCCGGAATGAGCAGTTCTTC.

This clonotype occurred many times. The chain is built from TRBV29-1 and TRBJ2-1; 8 nucleotides agree with TRBD2. Trimming at V came to 3 bases and at J to 6 bases, leaving 10 bases not matched to a gene. CDR3 length equals 15 residues. The germline CDR1 and CDR2 sequences are SQVTM and ANQGSEA. The CDR3 region is CSVDPERENGNEQFF. The CDR3 nucleotides read TGCAGCGTTGACCCAGAGCGGGAGAATGGCAATGAGCAGTTCTTC.

This clonotype was recorded many times. The V and J genes are TRBV29-1 and TRBJ2-7, with 8 positions matching TRBD1. V lost 3 bases to trimming and J lost 3 bases; unmatched junction nucleotides: 1. Germline V gene sequence: CDR1 SQVTM, CDR2 ANQGSEA. There are 12 residues in the CDR3. The CDR3 nucleotides are TGCAGCGTTGAGACAGGGGTCTACGAGCAGTACTTC. Encoded protein: CSVETGVYEQYF.

This clonotype has only a few counts. The chain uses TRBV12-3 or TRBV12-4 and TRBJ1-1; D ambiguous. This CDR3 has 11 residues. Trimming removed 6 bases at V and 13 bases at J, with 15 bases between. The CDR3, as DNA: TGTGCCAGCAGCCAAGGGTGGGGTGATTTCTTT. Amino acid sequence: CASSQGWGDFF.

The chain links TRBV9 to TRBJ2-7; TRBD1 agrees at 8 bases. The CDR3 consists of 16 residues. Looked up from germline, CDR1 is SGDLS and CDR2 is YYNGEE. V lost 4 bases, J lost 1 base, and 10 bases stayed unmatched. CDR3 amino acids: CASSPRGTGWSYEQYF. DNA of the CDR3: TGTGCCAGCAGCCCCCGGGGGACAGGCTGGTCCTACGAGCAGTACTTC.

The chain uses TRBV9 and TRBJ2-5; D may be TRBD1 (7 bases). Per the germline V gene, CDR1 is SGDLS and CDR2 is YYNGEE. Trimming removed 2 bases from V and 7 bases from J, with 18 bases in between. The CDR3 has 15 residues. The CDR3 reads CASSVGQGGRVTQYF. The CDR3 DNA reads as TGTGCCAGCAGCGTGGGGCAGGGGGGAAGAGTGACCCAGTACTTC.